Each of the 7 T cell receptor beta chains below was sequenced from the same sample in a study of CD8+ T cells in alopecia areata. Treatment in this sample: oral pan-JAK inhibitor, 5-10 mg twice daily. Extracted from the samples, RNA was reverse transcribed into cDNA to serve as the sequencing template. The data were produced by immunoSEQ multiplex PCR, yet TCRdb's version contains in-frame clones alone and is incomplete. The sample contains 85,000 to 110,000 clones, under 90% of which appear only once. The sample here was CD8+ T cells sorted from blood, taken between weeks 30 and 35, from a patient treated with tofacitinib. The receptors originated from a human donor with alopecia areata.

The CDR3 loop is CAWSDPGTSGTDTQYF. The CDR3 nucleotides are TGTGCCTGGAGTGATCCCGGGACTAGCGGCACAGATACGCAGTATTTT. V usage is TRBV30 and J usage is TRBJ2-3, with 10 nucleotides matching TRBD2. Germline CDR1 is GTSNPN and CDR2 is SVGIG (reference sequence). V gave up 1 base and J gave up 1 base; unmatched junction bases: 5. The CDR3 has 16 amino acids.

V usage is TRBV7-8 and J usage is TRBJ2-3; a possible D gene is TRBD1 (6 bases). The CDR3 consists of 15 residues. Germline lookup yields CDR1 SGHVS and CDR2 FQNEAQ. V lost 6 bases to trimming and J lost 0 bases, with 13 bases between them. The CDR3 region is CASSPGTTSTDTQYF. CDR3 bases: TGTGCCAGCAGTCCCGGGACAACTAGCACAGATACGCAGTATTTT.

The CDR3 DNA sequence: TGCGCCAGCAGCTCCACAGGGGTAGGTTCACCCCTCCACTTT. It specifies CASSSTGVGSPLHF. This rearrangement joins TRBV4-1 to TRBJ1-6; 7 bases line up with TRBD1. The CDR3 contains 14 residues. Trimming at V came to 5 bases and at J to 9 bases, leaving 7 bases not matched to a gene. Per the germline V gene, CDR1 is MGHRA and CDR2 is YSYEKL.

The genes are TRBV7-3 and TRBJ2-3, with 14 bases lining up with TRBD2. This CDR3 has 17 residues. Germline CDR1 reads SGHTA; CDR2 reads FQGTGA. J lost 5 bases, V lost 4 bases, and 8 bases had no gene match. CDR3 in amino acids: CASSSWTSGGFEDTQYF. DNA for the CDR3: TGTGCCAGCAGCTCCTGGACTAGCGGGGGGTTTGAAGATACGCAGTATTTT. Together with reference TRBV7-3 and TRBJ2-3, the CDR3 gives the full variable domain: GAGVSQTPSNKVTEKGKYVELRCDPISGHTALYWYRQSLGQGPEFLIYFQGTGAADDSGLPNDRFFAVRPEGSVSTLKIQRTERGDSAVYLCASSSWTSGGFEDTQYFGPGTRLTVL.

The chain is built from TRBV9 and TRBJ2-1; D gene unclear. V was trimmed by 0 bases and J by 13 bases, leaving 8 bases between them. The CDR3 is made up of 11 amino acids. Per germline, CDR1 SGDLS and CDR2 YYNGEE. The CDR3 nucleotides are TGTGCCAGCAGCGTAGGGACGGCTCAGTTCTTC. This translates into CASSVGTAQFF.

This clone was picked up a small number of times. The chain joins TRBV29-1 to TRBJ2-1, with 7 bases that match TRBD1. Germline V gene sequence: CDR1 SQVTM, CDR2 ANQGSEA. J lost 3 bases, V lost 0 bases, and 8 bases had no gene match. This CDR3 has 16 amino acids. The CDR3 is CSVEDPRSGGYNEQFF. Here the CDR3 DNA reads TGCAGCGTTGAAGACCCGAGGTCAGGGGGCTACAATGAGCAGTTCTTC.

This chain connects TRBV29-1 to TRBJ2-1, with no clear D. The V end was cut by 1 base, the J end by 5 bases, with 9 bases between. Germline CDR1 and CDR2: SQVTM and ANQGSEA. The CDR3 is 13 amino acids. The CDR3 sequence: CSVEGVRDNEQFF. The CDR3, as DNA: TGCAGCGTTGAAGGGGTAAGAGACAATGAGCAGTTCTTC.